This TCR beta chain was captured by sequencing in a study of T cell responses to AZD1222 COVID-19 vaccine. Broader study findings: The repertoires were collected only after the peak T cell response. Targeting of unmutated variant regions was reportedly seen in nearly half of spike-specific TCRs. Clonal diversity was possibly underestimated; the donors were predominantly white British and more often female.

Clones were read by immunoSEQ multiplex PCR, and TCRdb kept only the in-frame ones, dropping some. The sample includes around 91,000 clones, more than 85% of them seen just once. CDR1 and CDR2 (germline): SQVTM, ANQGSEA. The CDR3 length is 10 residues. V was cut by 1 base and J by 4 bases, with 1 base left in between. Notes on this clone: Its target is not known.

Sequenced material: peripheral blood, taken 28 days after the second AZD1222 dose. The V gene is TRBV29-1, the J gene TRBJ2-5; D is uncertain. The clonotype comes from an adult who received the AZD1222 COVID-19 vaccine. In nucleotides, the CDR3 is TGCAGCGTTGAAGTAGAGACCCAGTACTTC. Its protein product is CSVEVETQYF.